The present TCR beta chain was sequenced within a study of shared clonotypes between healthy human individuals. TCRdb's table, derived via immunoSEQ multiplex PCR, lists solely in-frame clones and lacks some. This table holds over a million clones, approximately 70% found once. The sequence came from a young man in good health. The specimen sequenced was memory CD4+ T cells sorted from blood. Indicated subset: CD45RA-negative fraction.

CDR3 amino acids: CSAITGHEQYF. CDR3 in DNA: TGCAGTGCTATTACGGGCCACGAGCAGTACTTC. This chain uses TRBV20-1 with TRBJ2-7; D gene ambiguous. The V gene's germline CDR1 is DFQATT and CDR2 SNEGSKA (reference sequence). Trimming shortened V by 4 bases and J by 5 bases, and 9 bases separated the two germline ends. The CDR3 loop spans 11 amino acids.